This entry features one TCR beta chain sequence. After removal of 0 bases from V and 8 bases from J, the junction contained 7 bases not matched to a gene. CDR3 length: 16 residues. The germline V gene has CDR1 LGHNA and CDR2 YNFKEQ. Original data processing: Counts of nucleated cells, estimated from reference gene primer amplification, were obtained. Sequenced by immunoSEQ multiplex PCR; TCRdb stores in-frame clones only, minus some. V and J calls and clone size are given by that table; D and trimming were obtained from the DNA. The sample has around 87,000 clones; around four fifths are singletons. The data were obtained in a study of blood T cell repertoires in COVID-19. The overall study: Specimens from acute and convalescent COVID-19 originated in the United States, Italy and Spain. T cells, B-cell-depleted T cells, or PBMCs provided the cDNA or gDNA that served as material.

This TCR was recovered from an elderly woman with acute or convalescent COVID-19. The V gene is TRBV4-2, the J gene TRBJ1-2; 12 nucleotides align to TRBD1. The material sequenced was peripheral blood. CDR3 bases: TGTGCCAGCAGCCAAGATTTGGGACAGGGGGCACAGGGCTACACCTTC. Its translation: CASSQDLGQGAQGYTF.